One sample yielded the 18 T cell receptor beta chains listed below, sequenced in a study of shared clonotypes between healthy human individuals. The naive CD8 population came from CD45RO-negative cells selected for CCR7, without terminally differentiated effector memory CD45RA+ cells. TCRdb's copy holds only in-frame clones and misses some; the assay was immunoSEQ multiplex PCR. The table has about 2.1 million clones, about 94% seen once. Material for sequencing was naive CD8+ T cells from PBMCs. The receptor source for this set is a man aged 18 to 30 in good health. Some clones in this sample may be carry-over from other donors' samples.

The chain has TRBV19 and TRBJ2-2; D is unclear. From germline, CDR1 is LNHDA and CDR2 SQIVND (reference sequence). The CDR3 totals 15 residues. V lost 5 bases and J lost 6, with 16 bases in between. CDR3 in amino acids: CASSPLLGWAGELFF. The CDR3, as DNA: TGTGCCAGTAGTCCCCTACTGGGGTGGGCCGGGGAGCTGTTTTTT. Looking up the rest from reference TRBV19 and TRBJ2-2 gives the full variable domain: DGGITQSPKYLFRKEGQNVTLSCEQNLNHDAMYWYRQDPGQGLRLIYYSQIVNDFQKGDIAEGYSVSREKKESFPLTVTSAQKNPTAFYLCASSPLLGWAGELFFGEGSRLTVL.

The chain has TRBV5-5 and TRBJ1-2, with D tentatively TRBD1 (6 bases). V was pared by 4 bases and J by 6 bases, with 19 bases between. There are 15 residues in the CDR3. The germline V gene has CDR1 SGHKS and CDR2 YYEKEE (reference sequence). CDR3 coding DNA: TGTGCCAGCAGCACGGACAGACCTGGGGTTGATGGCTACACCTTC. Residues: CASSTDRPGVDGYTF.

This clone occurred once. This chain connects TRBV6-5 to TRBJ1-2; D call uncertain. Trimming removed 0 bases at V and 1 base at J, with 9 bases between. Germline V lookup: CDR1 MNHEY, CDR2 SVGAGI. This CDR3 comprises 15 residues. The CDR3, as DNA: TGTGCCAGCAGTTACTCAGTACCAGTTAACTATGGCTACACCTTC. It yields the protein CASSYSVPVNYGYTF.

The genes are TRBV6-5 and TRBJ1-3; D is ambiguous. V was trimmed by 5 bases and J by 0 bases, leaving 11 bases between them. The germline V gene encodes CDR1 MNHEY and CDR2 SVGAGI. There are 15 residues in the CDR3. Here the CDR3 DNA reads TGTGCCAGCAGTCCCTCAGGCGCCTCTGGAAACACCATATATTTT. Its translation: CASSPSGASGNTIYF.

This clone is a singleton in its sample. This chain uses TRBV5-6 with TRBJ2-7; D remains ambiguous. The CDR3 is 14 residues long. The V end lost 0 bases, the J end lost 5 bases, and 12 bases lay between the germline ends. Germline lookup yields CDR1 SGHDT and CDR2 YYEEEE. The CDR3 here is CASSLVIKVHEQYF. CDR3 coding DNA: TGTGCCAGCAGCTTGGTAATTAAAGTCCACGAGCAGTACTTC.

Here the CDR3 reads CASSSSRTDTQYF. CDR3 bases: TGTGCCAGCAGCTCCTCCCGCACAGATACGCAGTATTTT. The rearrangement uses TRBV13 and TRBJ2-3; D remains ambiguous. V lost 4 bases, J lost 1 base, and 6 bases lay in between. Germline loops: CDR1 PRHDT, CDR2 FYEKMQ (reference sequence). The CDR3 length is 13 residues.

This clone was seen once. This chain links TRBV13 with TRBJ2-7, with no clear D. Between the trimmed V and J ends, which lost 7 bases and 1 base, there was a span of 14 bases. The CDR3 sequence is 14 residues long. CDR1 is PRHDT and CDR2 is FYEKMQ in the germline V gene (reference sequence). The CDR3 sequence: CASKERQSSYEQYF. DNA of the CDR3: TGTGCCAGCAAAGAGCGTCAATCGTCCTACGAGCAGTACTTC. Complete variable domain (other parts from reference TRBV13 and TRBJ2-7): AAGVIQSPRHLIKEKRETATLKCYPIPRHDTVYWYQQGPGQDPQFLISFYEKMQSDKGSIPDRFSAQQFSDYHSELNMSSLELGDSALYFCASKERQSSYEQYFGPGTRLTVT.

This clone has only one observation. V and J are TRBV5-1 and TRBJ2-3, with 9 bases aligning to TRBD2. Germline-derived CDR1 and CDR2 are SGHRS and YFSETQ. V lost 3 bases to trimming and J lost 0 bases; unmatched junction nucleotides: 2. The CDR3 contains 15 residues. This CDR3 is CASSYTSGSTDTQYF. The CDR3 nucleotides read TGCGCCAGCAGCTACACTAGCGGGAGCACAGATACGCAGTATTTT.

The chain combines TRBV5-1 with TRBJ2-6, with D possibly matching TRBD2 (6 bases). V was shortened by 4 bases and J by 0 bases, with 14 bases between the two germline ends. This CDR3 spans 17 amino acids. Germline lookup yields CDR1 SGHRS and CDR2 YFSETQ. In nucleotides, the CDR3 is TGCGCCAGCAGCGACGGGACTGCCGCCTCTGGGGCCAACGTCCTGACTTTC. The encoded protein is CASSDGTAASGANVLTF.

This sequence joins TRBV7-8 and TRBJ2-7, with 7 bases identical to TRBD2. CDR1 and CDR2 (germline): SGHVS, FQNEAQ. Trimming removed 0 bases from V and 6 bases from J; junction bases left unmatched: 5. The CDR3 is 14 amino acids. CDR3 loop: CASSLARGSGEQYF. For the CDR3, the DNA is TGTGCCAGCAGCTTAGCGCGGGGGAGTGGCGAGCAGTACTTC.

The DNA of the CDR3 is TGCGCCAGCAGCCACTCTAGCACAGATACGCAGTATTTT. It is translated as CASSHSSTDTQYF. The chain joins TRBV4-1 to TRBJ2-3; no reliable D call. CDR1 MGHRA and CDR2 YSYEKL come from the germline V gene. The CDR3 loop spans 13 amino acids. Trimming stripped 3 bases from V and 0 bases from J, with 4 bases between.

This clone was found once. The chain carries TRBV6-5 and TRBJ2-5; 11 positions match TRBD1. There are 14 residues in the CDR3. Germline V gives CDR1 MNHEY, CDR2 SVGAGI. V dropped 5 bases and J dropped 2; count of bases not matched to a gene: 1. This chain's CDR3 is CASSGTGGQETQYF. In DNA form, the CDR3 reads TGTGCCAGCAGTGGGACAGGGGGGCAAGAGACCCAGTACTTC.

J is TRBJ2-1 and V is TRBV5-1; 11 positions agree with TRBD2. The CDR3 is 15 residues long. The ends lost 1 base at V and 8 bases at J; junction bases unmatched: 5. Germline V gene sequence: CDR1 SGHRS, CDR2 YFSETQ. The CDR3 here is CASSLFTSGSDEQFF. CDR3 in DNA: TGCGCCAGCAGCTTGTTTACTAGCGGGAGTGATGAGCAGTTCTTC.

The chain combines TRBV19 with TRBJ2-5; maybe TRBD2 (6 bases). V was shortened by 3 bases and J by 2 bases, with 16 bases between the two germline ends. The length of the CDR3 is 16 residues. CDR1 is LNHDA, CDR2 SQIVND, per germline (reference sequence). CDR3 loop: CASSMGAEGIQETQYF. In nucleotides, the CDR3 is TGTGCCAGTAGTATGGGAGCGGAGGGGATTCAAGAGACCCAGTACTTC.

The chain has TRBV9 and TRBJ1-1; 7 nucleotides line up with TRBD1. Germline V gene lookup returns CDR1 SGDLS and CDR2 YYNGEE. V shed 2 bases and J 6 bases; nucleotides not matched to a gene: 1. This CDR3 spans 12 amino acids. The CDR3 DNA is TGTGCCAGCAGCGTGGGACAGTCTGAAGCTTTCTTT. It specifies CASSVGQSEAFF.

The table lists this clone with a count of one. The chain is built from TRBV18 and TRBJ2-3; no clear D gene. Trimming stripped 0 bases from V and 5 bases from J, with 9 bases between. The CDR3 sequence is 14 residues long. Germline CDR1 is KGHSH and CDR2 is LQKENI. The chain's CDR3 is CASSPPPDGDTQYF. CDR3 DNA: TGTGCCAGCTCACCACCCCCGGACGGAGATACGCAGTATTTT.

This chain uses TRBV7-9 with TRBJ2-7; tentative D call: TRBD2 (6 bases). The germline V and J ends were trimmed by 5 bases and 0 bases, with 20 bases remaining between them. The CDR3 totals 17 residues. The germline gives CDR1 SEHNR, CDR2 FQNEAQ (reference sequence). The DNA for the CDR3 is TGTGCCAGCAGCCAAGAGAGTCGGGCGGGACCCTCCTACGAGCAGTACTTC. It yields the protein CASSQESRAGPSYEQYF.

The CDR3 loop is CASSYRDRSYEQYF. The CDR3 DNA sequence: TGTGCCAGTAGTTACCGGGACAGGTCCTACGAGCAGTACTTC. The rearrangement joins TRBV19 to TRBJ2-7; 8 bases are shared with TRBD1. The V segment lost 5 bases and the J segment 1 base; nucleotides outside the gene matches: 4. The CDR3 is made up of 14 amino acids. The germline CDR1 and CDR2 sequences are LNHDA and SQIVND (reference sequence).